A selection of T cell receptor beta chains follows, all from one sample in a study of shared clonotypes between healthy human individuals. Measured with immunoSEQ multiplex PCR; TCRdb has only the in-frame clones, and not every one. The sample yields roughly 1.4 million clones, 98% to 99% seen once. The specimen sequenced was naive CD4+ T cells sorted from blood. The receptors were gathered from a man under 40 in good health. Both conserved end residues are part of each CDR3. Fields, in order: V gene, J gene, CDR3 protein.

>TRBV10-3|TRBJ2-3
CAISPGGSGTDTQYF
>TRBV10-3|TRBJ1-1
CAISKQHMNTEAFF
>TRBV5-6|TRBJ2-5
CASSLGVSRETQYF
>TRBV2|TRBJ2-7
CASSIRQGAGEQYF
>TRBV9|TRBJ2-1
CASSVANQYNEQFF
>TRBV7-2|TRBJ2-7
CASSRGHTYEQYF
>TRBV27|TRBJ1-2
CASSFRGLRGYTF
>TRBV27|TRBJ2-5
CASSIGRGQETQYF
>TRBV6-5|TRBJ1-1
CASSYWRGAGTEAFF
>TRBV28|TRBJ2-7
CASSLSRTYEQYF
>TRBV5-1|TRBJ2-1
CASSLGPGLDEQFF
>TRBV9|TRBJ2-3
CASERTGADTQYF